This T cell receptor (beta chain) was sequenced during a study of blood T cell repertoires in COVID-19. The repertoire was sequenced with immunoSEQ multiplex PCR; TCRdb's copy has only in-frame clones and lacks some. There are around 95,000 clones in the sample; around 81% occur only once, and roughly 12% lies in the top ten. This CDR3 spans 14 amino acids. The germline V gene has CDR1 SEHNR and CDR2 FQNEAQ (reference sequence). The V gene end was trimmed by 5 bases and the J gene end by 3 bases; junction bases not matched to a gene: 3. This receptor was identified in a man aged 45-65 years with active or convalescent COVID-19. The chain joins TRBV7-9 to TRBJ1-2; 10 nucleotides match TRBD1. The sequenced sample consisted of peripheral blood. CDR3 nucleotides: TGTGCCAGCAGCCCCGGGACAGGGGACTATGGCTACACCTTC. This encodes CASSPGTGDYGYTF.